These 17 T cell receptor beta chains originate from one sample sequenced in a study of cytomegalovirus exposure and HLA in healthy donors. Researchers ran the PCR with 60 Vbeta and 13 Jbeta primers. The table came from immunoSEQ multiplex PCR; TCRdb's copy has only in-frame clones and leaves some out. The ten top clones account for 0.79%, within a sample of under 200,000 clones. The sample taken for sequencing was PBMCs. Every receptor here comes from a woman under 30 in good health and CMV-seropositive.

The rearrangement links TRBV7-9 to TRBJ1-1; 8 bases match TRBD1. This CDR3 has 16 residues. Germline CDR1 is SEHNR and CDR2 is FQNEAQ (reference sequence). V gave up 5 bases and J gave up 3 bases; unmatched junction bases: 11. CDR3 residues: CASSRAPGQGDTEAFF. CDR3 nucleotides: TGTGCCAGCAGCCGCGCCCCAGGACAGGGAGACACTGAAGCTTTCTTT.

The chain is built from TRBV11-3 and TRBJ2-3; 9 nucleotides line up with TRBD2. Germline V gene lookup returns CDR1 SGHNT and CDR2 YENEEA. This CDR3 has 15 residues. The trim removed 0 bases at V and 7 bases at J, leaving 5 bases unmatched. CDR3 in DNA: TGTGCCAGCAGCTTAGAGTCTAGCGGGGTTAATACGCAGTATTTT. Its translation is CASSLESSGVNTQYF. Full variable domain (outside the CDR3, taken from reference TRBV11-3 and TRBJ2-3): EAGVVQSPRYKIIEKKQPVAFWCNPISGHNTLYWYLQNLGQGPELLIRYENEEAVDDSQLPKDRFSAERLKGVDSTLKIQPAELGDSAVYLCASSLESSGVNTQYFGPGTRLTVL.

This rearrangement joins TRBV6-5 to TRBJ1-1; TRBD1 matches at 7 bases. Germline CDR1 and CDR2: MNHEY and SVGAGI. J gave up 4 bases and V 2 bases, and 4 bases lay outside the gene matches. This CDR3 has 14 amino acids. The CDR3 sequence: CASSYDRVLTEAFF. CDR3 nucleotide sequence: TGTGCCAGCAGTTACGACAGGGTACTCACTGAAGCTTTCTTT.

The gene calls are TRBV5-1 and TRBJ1-4, with D perhaps TRBD1 (5 bases). V was cut by 4 bases and J by 6 bases, with 16 bases left in between. The CDR3 contains 15 residues. In germline, CDR1 is SGHRS, CDR2 YFSETQ. The CDR3 protein is CASSRGPGEDEKLFF. Here the CDR3 DNA reads TGCGCCAGCAGCCGCGGTCCGGGGGAGGATGAAAAACTGTTTTTT.

V usage is TRBV29-1 and J usage is TRBJ2-3, with D tentatively TRBD1 (6 bases). CDR3 size: 14 residues. V was clipped by 6 bases and J by 0 bases, with 13 bases between them. Germline assignment: CDR1 SQVTM and CDR2 ANQGSEA. This chain's CDR3 is CSVKGDPSTDTQYF. The CDR3 coding sequence is TGCAGCGTAAAGGGGGACCCAAGCACAGATACGCAGTATTTT.

The V and J genes are TRBV2 and TRBJ1-6, with 7 bases fitting TRBD1. The CDR3 has 15 residues. Germline loops: CDR1 SNHLY, CDR2 FYNNEI. V gave up 2 bases and J gave up 7 bases; unmatched junction bases: 5. The CDR3 loop reads CASSENRGRNSPLHF. The CDR3 coding sequence is TGTGCCAGCAGTGAAAACAGGGGAAGAAATTCACCCCTCCACTTT. Looking up the rest from reference TRBV2 and TRBJ1-6 gives the full variable domain: EPEVTQTPSHQVTQMGQEVILRCVPISNHLYFYWYRQILGQKVEFLVSFYNNEISEKSEIFDDQFSVERPDGSNFTLKIRSTKLEDSAMYFCASSENRGRNSPLHFGNGTRLTVT.

The chain uses TRBV6-5 and TRBJ2-1; maybe TRBD1 (6 bases). The CDR3 has 13 amino acids. The V and J ends lost 4 bases and 9 bases respectively, with 13 bases between them. CDR1 is MNHEY and CDR2 is SVGAGI in the germline V gene. The CDR3 DNA reads TGTGCCAGCAGTTCCGACGACAGGACTGAGCAGTTCTTC. It translates to CASSSDDRTEQFF.

This chain links TRBV6-5 with TRBJ1-2, with D possibly being TRBD1 (5 bases). The CDR3 has 15 residues. Germline values: CDR1 MNHEY, CDR2 SVGAGI. The V and J ends lost 6 bases and 3 bases respectively, with 17 bases between them. The CDR3 sequence: CASSPTRGAHYGYTF. CDR3 DNA sequence: TGTGCCAGCAGCCCTACAAGGGGCGCGCACTATGGCTACACCTTC.

The CDR3 here is CASSASDLATNEQYF. The DNA for the CDR3 is TGTGCCAGCAGCGCCTCCGATCTAGCGACGAACGAGCAGTACTTC. V is TRBV9 and J is TRBJ2-7; D perhaps matches TRBD2 (6 bases). The CDR3 spans 15 residues. Trimming took off 3 bases at V and 5 bases at J, with 18 bases between the two ends. Per germline, CDR1 SGDLS and CDR2 YYNGEE.

The chain couples TRBV5-8 to TRBJ2-7; D uncertain. Trimming pared 2 bases from V and 2 bases from J, leaving 14 bases between. CDR3 length equals 15 residues. Germline V gene lookup returns CDR1 SGHTS and CDR2 YDEGEE. CDR3 sequence reads: CASSFAPGRAYEQYF. DNA for the CDR3: TGTGCCAGCAGCTTTGCCCCAGGTCGCGCCTACGAGCAGTACTTC.

The chain is built from TRBV12-2 and TRBJ2-1; the table's D call, TRBD2, has no DNA check behind it. TRBV12-2 is designated a pseudogene. The CDR3 loop spans 12 amino acids. The CDR3 sequence: CASRLGLRAQFF. CDR3 nucleotides: TGTGCAAGTCGCTTGGGACTTCGAGCGCAGTTCTTC.

The chain recombines TRBV5-1 with TRBJ2-3; 8 bases align to TRBD2. Unmatched junction bases numbered 6, after V lost 4 bases and J lost 5 bases. Germline CDR1 reads SGHRS; CDR2 reads YFSETQ. CDR3 length equals 14 residues. As DNA, the CDR3 is TGCGCCAGCAGCCTCGGGACTAGGGGAGATACGCAGTATTTT. It yields the protein CASSLGTRGDTQYF.

The chain couples TRBV7-9 to TRBJ2-2, with 7 positions matching TRBD1. V was pared by 1 base and J by 6 bases, with 5 bases of the junction left unmatched. The CDR3 sequence is 15 residues long. Germline assignment: CDR1 SEHNR and CDR2 FQNEAQ (reference sequence). CDR3 DNA sequence: TGTGCCAGCAGCTTAGGACAGGGAGTGGCCGGGGAGCTGTTTTTT. Translated: CASSLGQGVAGELFF.

The chain uses TRBV10-2 and TRBJ1-1; D is ambiguous. The CDR3 is 11 residues long. Per the germline V gene, CDR1 is WSHSY and CDR2 is SAAADI. Here the CDR3 reads CAVGSGTEAFF. CDR3 nucleotide sequence: TGCGCTGTGGGGAGTGGCACTGAAGCTTTCTTT.

V gene TRBV18 combines with J gene TRBJ1-4; TRBD1 matches at 11 bases. Germline CDR1 is KGHSH and CDR2 is LQKENI. This CDR3 region has 14 residues. J lost 12 bases, V lost 5 bases, and 8 bases had no gene match. DNA for the CDR3: TGTGCCAGCTCATCCACGGGACAGGGGGTTGAACTGTTTTTT. Its protein is CASSSTGQGVELFF.

This rearrangement joins TRBV4-1 to TRBJ1-1; 9 bases fit TRBD1. The CDR3 totals 15 residues. After removal of 2 bases from V and 5 bases from J, the junction contained 6 bases not matched to a gene. CDR1 is MGHRA and CDR2 is YSYEKL in the germline V gene. This chain's CDR3 is CASSQYDRGGTEAFF. CDR3 DNA sequence: TGCGCCAGCAGCCAATACGACAGGGGGGGAACTGAAGCTTTCTTT.

The chain has TRBV5-1 and TRBJ2-3; a possible D gene is TRBD1 (5 bases). This CDR3 is 17 amino acids long. Looked up from germline, CDR1 is SGHRS and CDR2 is YFSETQ. Trimming cost V 0 bases and J 3 bases, with 17 bases left between them. CDR3 nucleotide sequence: TGCGCCAGCAGCTTGGGGCAGGGAATAACAGGAACAGATACGCAGTATTTT. Translation gives CASSLGQGITGTDTQYF.